This TCR beta chain came from a study of T-cell memory formation after mild COVID-19. As for the study in general: Clustering of TCRs was largely donor specific. Points from the study as a whole: CD4+ bias marked clones expanding day 15 to 37, unlike balanced contracting clones. Nothing confirmed that second-wave clones peaking on day 37 were specific for SARS-CoV-2.

For this clonotype: Its matching antigen is unknown.

TCRalpha and TCRbeta libraries used 5'RACE with constant-segment primers and UMIs. TCRdb reprocessed the 5' RACE reads via MiXCR and lists one record per CDR3 protein. The data show about 110,000 distinct CDR3 sequences, with roughly a sixth seen just once and 5% to 6.5% held by the top ten. Per germline, CDR1 SGHRS and CDR2 YFSETQ. V was clipped by 3 bases and J by 0 bases, with 18 bases between them. The CDR3 totals 17 residues. Sequenced material: PBMCs or a T cell subset sorted from them (not recorded which). The chain links TRBV5-1 to TRBJ1-1; D is possibly TRBD1 (6 bases). This receptor was taken from a man between 18 and 29 years old who had mild COVID-19 (a few samples of this study predate the infection). Cell type and time point are not known. The CDR3 here is CASSWGNTGTMNTEAFF. CDR3 DNA sequence: TGCGCCAGCAGCTGGGGGAACACAGGGACAATGAACACTGAAGCTTTCTTT.